The TCR beta chain under discussion was sequenced for a study of tumor and adjacent non-tumor tissue in lung cancer. Study details: Stage I to III disease affected some 11 men and a handful of women aged roughly 30 to 76. Findings and caveats of the study: Top 100 clones took a larger repertoire share in normal lung. Compared with tumor, normal lung showed significantly lower TCR diversity.

A remark on this clonotype: Its specificity is unknown.

This sample's RNA came from whole unsorted tissue. Distant lung tissue was collected more than 3 cm away from the tumor edge. Donors were chemotherapy-naive, newly diagnosed lung cancer surgical patients in China, August–late 2014. The V gene's germline CDR1 is SQVTM and CDR2 ANQGSEA. The CDR3 is 15 amino acids. TCRbeta libraries were built with three rounds of nested PCR, modified from ARM-PCR. Each CDR3 protein is one row after TCRdb ran MiXCR on the multiplex PCR reads. The data hold some 66,000 distinct CDR3 sequences, with roughly 60% observed a single time. The specimen was distant non-tumor lung tissue. The genes are TRBV29-1 and TRBJ2-3; TRBD2 agrees at 8 bases. The TCR was taken from a man between 65 and 85 years old with non-small cell lung cancer. As DNA, the CDR3 is TGCGTTGAGGACCCCGGGAGGGTCAGGACAGATACGCAGTATTTT. Residues: CVEDPGRVRTDTQYF.